This TCR beta chain was recovered during a study of patients and donors after allogeneic stem cell transplantation. The CDR3 totals 15 residues. Trimming cost V 4 bases and J 0 bases; bases outside gene matches: 6. CDR1 is SGHRS and CDR2 is YFSETQ in the germline V gene. In TCRdb, the RT-PCR reads were re-called with MiXCR into one record per CDR3 protein. The sample has hundreds of thousands of distinct CDR3 sequences, 15% to 20% seen once. Input material: blood, either unsorted or a sorted T cell fraction (not recorded which). This TCR came from a human donor who was either an allogeneic HSCT recipient or a stem cell or donor lymphocyte infusion donor (not recorded which). It is not recorded whose cells these are; they may come from a transplant donor. V usage is TRBV5-1 and J usage is TRBJ2-7, with 8 bases lining up with TRBD2. DNA for the CDR3: TGCGCCAGCAGCCCCAAGAGCGGGAGCTCCTACGAGCAGTACTTC. Translating gives CASSPKSGSSYEQYF. The complete variable domain, with remaining parts taken from reference TRBV5-1 and TRBJ2-7, reads KAGVTQTPRYLIKTRGQQVTLSCSPISGHRSVSWYQQTPGQGLQFLFEYFSETQRNKGNFPGRFSGRQFSNSRSEMNVSTLELGDSALYLCASSPKSGSSYEQYFGPGTRLTVT.